The 13 T cell receptor beta chains below all came from one sample that was sequenced in a study of blood T cell repertoires in COVID-19. Assay used: immunoSEQ multiplex PCR; TCRdb lists only in-frame clones, some missing. The sample has 300,000 to 350,000 clones, over 70% seen once; the top ten hold 2.5% to 3.5%. The sequencing sample was made of peripheral blood. Receptor source: a man aged 30 to 45 with active or convalescent COVID-19.

The chain combines TRBV7-9 with TRBJ1-1; the D is unclear. The V gene's germline CDR1 is SEHNR and CDR2 FQNEAQ (reference sequence). Trimming pared 2 bases from V and 1 base from J, leaving 5 bases between. This CDR3 has 13 residues. The CDR3 DNA reads as TGTGCCAGCAGCTTACCCAGGAACACTGAAGCTTTCTTT. Protein sequence: CASSLPRNTEAFF.

This clone was detected only a few times. V is TRBV12-5 and J is TRBJ1-5; D is unclear. V gave up 6 bases and J gave up 3 bases, with 3 bases separating them. CDR1 is LGHNT, CDR2 FRNRAP, per germline. This CDR3 comprises 11 residues. The CDR3 spells CASGYNQPQHF. The CDR3 nucleotides read TGTGCTAGTGGCTACAATCAGCCCCAGCATTTT.

The J gene is TRBJ2-7, the V gene TRBV3-1 (or the pseudogene TRBV3-2); a weak D match, TRBD1 (6 bases). With 0 bases removed from V and 2 bases from J, the gap between germline ends came to 8 bases. CDR3 size: 14 residues. CDR1 is LGHDT and CDR2 is YNNKEL in the germline V gene (reference sequence). The CDR3 DNA reads as TGTGCCAGCAGCCAAGAGACAGGCGCCTACGAGCAGTACTTC. Translation: CASSQETGAYEQYF.

This clone was seen more than once but under ten times. The chain recombines TRBV30 with TRBJ2-7; 7 bases are shared with TRBD1. The V segment lost 3 bases and the J segment 10 bases; nucleotides outside the gene matches: 6. The CDR3 sequence is 11 residues long. Germline CDR1 GTSNPN, CDR2 SVGIG (reference sequence). The DNA of the CDR3 is TGTGCCTGGAGGTCCAGGGGGTCACAGTACTTC. Translating gives CAWRSRGSQYF.

The chain links TRBV9 to TRBJ2-7, with D possibly TRBD1 on 9 matching bases. Trimming shortened V by 4 bases and J by 3 bases, and 20 bases separated the two germline ends. Germline-derived CDR1 and CDR2 are SGDLS and YYNGEE. This CDR3 is 16 amino acids long. The CDR3, as DNA: TGTGCCAGCAGCCCCGGGGGGGGACAGGGAGTCTACGAGCAGTACTTC. Its protein product is CASSPGGGQGVYEQYF.

This clone was seen only a few times. The V call is TRBV5-6, the J call TRBJ1-2; 7 nucleotides match TRBD1. The trim removed 2 bases at V and 0 bases at J, leaving 10 bases unmatched. Germline V gene data show CDR1 as SGHDT and CDR2 as YYEEEE. This CDR3 is 17 amino acids long. The CDR3 region is CASSFPQGGGPNYGYTF. The CDR3 nucleotides read TGTGCCAGCAGCTTTCCTCAGGGGGGAGGACCTAACTATGGCTACACCTTC.

The J gene is TRBJ1-5, the V gene TRBV7-2; D is perhaps TRBD1 (5 bases). Trimming left V 1 base short and J 6 bases short, with 13 bases between. Germline V CDR1 and CDR2: SGHTA, FQGNSA. This CDR3 contains 15 residues. This CDR3 reads CASSLGGREGQPQHF. Here the CDR3 DNA reads TGTGCCAGCAGCTTAGGGGGCCGGGAGGGTCAGCCCCAGCATTTT.

The chain is built from TRBV7-3 and TRBJ2-3; the D gene is possibly TRBD1 (6 bases). CDR1 SGHTA and CDR2 FQGTGA come from the germline V gene. Trimming shortened V by 4 bases and J by 1 base, and 21 bases separated the two germline ends. The CDR3 extends over 18 amino acids. This CDR3 reads CASSSDSGLQGGTDTQYF. The CDR3 nucleotides read TGTGCCAGCAGCTCAGATTCCGGGTTACAGGGTGGCACAGATACGCAGTATTTT.

There are a few counts of this clone. The V and J genes are TRBV30 and TRBJ1-6; 10 bases fit TRBD1. The V and J ends lost 7 bases and 10 bases, in that order; junction bases with no gene match: 7. The CDR3 totals 13 residues. From germline, CDR1 is GTSNPN and CDR2 SVGIG (reference sequence). The CDR3 nucleotides are TGTGCCTCGAAAGGGACAGGGGACTCACCCCTCCACTTT. This translates into CASKGTGDSPLHF.

This clone was seen more than once but under ten times. The chain employs TRBV7-8 and TRBJ2-2, with TRBD2 as a possible D gene (7 bases). Germline CDR1 SGHVS, CDR2 FQNEAQ. Trimming pared 3 bases from V and 3 bases from J, leaving 14 bases between. The CDR3 is 16 amino acids. The CDR3 sequence: CASSLTGRGYTGELFF. CDR3 coding DNA: TGTGCCAGCAGCTTGACGGGGAGGGGGTACACCGGGGAGCTGTTTTTT.

The count of this clone is one. This rearrangement joins TRBV10-3 to TRBJ2-3, with D uncertain. This CDR3 contains 16 residues. CDR1 is ENHRY, CDR2 SYGVKD, per germline. V was clipped by 3 bases and J by 1 base, with 14 bases between them. The CDR3 coding sequence is TGTGCCATCAGTGAAACCGGCAGGCCGGGCACAGATACGCAGTATTTT. It yields the protein CAISETGRPGTDTQYF.

The sample holds one count of this clone. J is TRBJ2-3 and V is TRBV5-4, with 9 bases matching TRBD1. The J segment lost 0 bases and the V segment lost 4 bases, leaving 12 bases of the junction unmatched. The CDR3 is 18 residues long. CDR1 SGHNT and CDR2 YYREEE come from the germline V gene (reference sequence). The CDR3 coding sequence is TGTGCCAGCAGCCTCTTACAGGGGGCAGATGGCAGCACAGATACGCAGTATTTT. Translation: CASSLLQGADGSTDTQYF.

The chain uses TRBV7-9 and TRBJ1-4; 7 bases are a match to TRBD1. Germline CDR1 SEHNR, CDR2 FQNEAQ (reference sequence). The CDR3 spans 15 residues. V was clipped by 0 bases and J by 8 bases; unmatched bases: 6. CDR3 in amino acids: CASSLASGGWEKLFF. CDR3 sequence (DNA): TGTGCCAGCAGCTTAGCGTCAGGGGGTTGGGAAAAACTGTTTTTT.